This TCR beta chain appears in the sequencing data of a study of blood T cell repertoires in COVID-19. TCRdb keeps only in-frame clones here, not all; method: immunoSEQ multiplex PCR. Of roughly 150,000 clones listed, 70% to 90% were seen once; the top ten hold 2% to 2.5%. This CDR3 is 13 amino acids long. Germline CDR1 and CDR2: SGHNT and YYREEE (reference sequence). Trimming pared 2 bases from V and 4 bases from J, leaving 10 bases between. This clonotype was sampled from a man aged 50 to 59 who had recovered from COVID-19. The specimen was peripheral blood. The chain uses TRBV5-4 and TRBJ2-7, with a weak D call TRBD2 (6 bases). CDR3 DNA sequence: TGTGCCAGCAGCTTTCCGGGAGCGTACGAGCAGTACTTC. Amino acids: CASSFPGAYEQYF.